This TCR beta chain was obtained from a study of CD8+CD57+ T cells in acquired aplastic anemia. In the study overall: Average DNA yield from sorted CD4+ and CD8+ cells was around 3 ug.

General observations from the study: Between patients and controls, around 31 CD8+ CDR3 sequences were found in common.

In regard to this clonotype: Its antigen is still unknown.

The use of genomic DNA as template underpinned the TCR beta VDJ and CDR3 profiling. Each CDR3 protein gets one entry after TCRdb re-called the reads with MiXCR. The data hold about half a million distinct CDR3 sequences, with around 30% observed a single time. Those patients picked for sequencing had displayed CD8+CD57+ cell expansion on flow cytometry. As a group, the patients uniformly had severe acquired aplastic anemia. Patients had not yet gotten any therapy when their blood was taken for sampling. This CDR3 has 15 amino acids. The V segment lost 5 bases and the J segment 5 bases; nucleotides outside the gene matches: 6. Per germline, CDR1 SGHVS and CDR2 FQNEAQ.

The specimen was sorted CD4+, CD8+, or CD8+CD57+ T cells (not recorded which) from PBMCs. The chain joins TRBV7-8 to TRBJ2-3; 11 bases match TRBD2. This sequence originates from a human donor with aplastic anemia. The CDR3 is CASSIGTSGLDTQYF. CDR3 nucleotide sequence: TGTGCCAGCAGCATAGGGACTAGCGGATTAGATACGCAGTATTTT.